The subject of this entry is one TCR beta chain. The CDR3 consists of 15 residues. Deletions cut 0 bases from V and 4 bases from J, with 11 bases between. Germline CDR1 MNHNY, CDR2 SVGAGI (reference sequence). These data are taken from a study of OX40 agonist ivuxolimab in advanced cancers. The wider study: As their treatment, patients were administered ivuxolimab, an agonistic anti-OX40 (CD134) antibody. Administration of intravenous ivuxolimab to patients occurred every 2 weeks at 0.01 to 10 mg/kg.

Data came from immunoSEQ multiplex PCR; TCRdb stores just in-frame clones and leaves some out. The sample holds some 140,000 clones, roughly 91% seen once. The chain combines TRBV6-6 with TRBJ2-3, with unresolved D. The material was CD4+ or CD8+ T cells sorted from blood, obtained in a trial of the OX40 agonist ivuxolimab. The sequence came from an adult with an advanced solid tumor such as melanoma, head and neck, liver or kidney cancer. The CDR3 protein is CASSYSVGFADTQYF. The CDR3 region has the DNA TGTGCCAGCAGTTACTCGGTGGGGTTCGCAGATACGCAGTATTTT.